This T cell receptor beta chain was recorded in a study of blood T cell repertoires in COVID-19. About the research overall: Specimens from acute and convalescent COVID-19 originated in the United States, Italy and Spain. PBMCs, B-cell-depleted T cells, or T cells provided the cDNA or gDNA that made up the material.

CDR1 is SGHKS, CDR2 YYEKEE, per germline (reference sequence). The V end lost 2 bases, the J end lost 0 bases, and 13 bases lay between the germline ends. This CDR3 spans 16 amino acids. As handled by the study authors: Nucleated cell counts were estimated from reference gene primer amplification. TCRdb's copy holds only in-frame clones and misses some; the assay was immunoSEQ multiplex PCR. V and J calls and clone size are given by that table; D and trimming were obtained from the DNA. This sample has some 370,000 clones, with 90% found just once. The chain uses TRBV5-5 and TRBJ2-3; no clear D gene. Sequencing was carried out using peripheral blood. The sequence was collected from a man between 18 and 35 years old with active or convalescent COVID-19. Here the CDR3 DNA reads TGTGCCAGCAGCTTTGAATATTCTAGGAGCACAGATACGCAGTATTTT. Protein: CASSFEYSRSTDTQYF.